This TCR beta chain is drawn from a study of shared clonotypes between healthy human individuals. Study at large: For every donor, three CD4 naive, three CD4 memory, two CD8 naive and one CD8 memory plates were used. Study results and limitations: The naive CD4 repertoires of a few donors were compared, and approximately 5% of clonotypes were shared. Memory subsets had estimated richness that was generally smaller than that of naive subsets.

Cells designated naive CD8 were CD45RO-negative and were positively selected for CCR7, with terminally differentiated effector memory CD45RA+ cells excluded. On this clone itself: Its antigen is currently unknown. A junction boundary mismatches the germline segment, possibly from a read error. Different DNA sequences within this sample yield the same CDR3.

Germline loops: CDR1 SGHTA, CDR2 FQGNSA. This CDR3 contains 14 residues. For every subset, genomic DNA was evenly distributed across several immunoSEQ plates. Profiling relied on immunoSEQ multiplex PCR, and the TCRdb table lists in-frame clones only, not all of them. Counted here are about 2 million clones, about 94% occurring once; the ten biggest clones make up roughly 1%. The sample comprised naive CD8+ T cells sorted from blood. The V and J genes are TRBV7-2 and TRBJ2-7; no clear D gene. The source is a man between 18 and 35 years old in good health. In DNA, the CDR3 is TGTGCCAGCAGCGGTGGTGGTGGGTTATACGAGCAGTGCTTC. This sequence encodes CASSGGGGLYEQCF.